These 24 T cell receptor beta chains originate from one sample sequenced in a study of blood T cell repertoires in COVID-19. Assay: immunoSEQ multiplex PCR; the TCRdb copy retains only in-frame clones and omits some. The repertoire holds around 130,000 clones, more than 65% seen once, with around 8% in the top ten. Sequenced material: peripheral blood. The receptors here all came from a human donor in a cohort sampled during active COVID-19.

The rearrangement links TRBV11-2 to TRBJ1-6; 7 nucleotides line up with TRBD1. Germline V gives CDR1 SGHAT, CDR2 FQNNGV. The CDR3 has 16 residues. Losses at the gene ends were 3 bases for V and 8 bases for J; bases not matched to a gene: 10. Written as DNA, the CDR3 is TGTGCCAGCAGCTTGTCATGGGACAGTCGGTATTCACCCCTCCACTTT. Its translation: CASSLSWDSRYSPLHF.

The gene calls are TRBV9 and TRBJ1-1, with a tentative D call TRBD1 (5 bases). Trimming removed 2 bases from V and 5 bases from J, with 10 bases in between. Germline V gives CDR1 SGDLS, CDR2 YYNGEE. CDR3 size: 13 residues. The CDR3 bases are TGTGCCAGCAGCGTTGGGGCTGGAACTGAAGCTTTCTTT. It translates to CASSVGAGTEAFF.

Comment on this clone: At one of its ends the junction is not consistent with the germline gene, which may arise from a read error. This chain uses TRBV7-9 with TRBJ1-2; TRBD1 might be the D (5 bases). CDR1 is SEHNR and CDR2 is FQNEAQ in the germline V gene (reference sequence). This CDR3 is 8 amino acids long. The CDR3 is CASSRTPF. The DNA for the CDR3 is TGTGCCAGCAGCCGGACACCATTC.

V usage is TRBV6-2 or TRBV6-3 and J usage is TRBJ2-7, with D possibly TRBD1 on 6 matching bases. Trimming took off 0 bases at V and 12 bases at J, with 15 bases between the two ends. Germline CDR1 reads MNHEY; CDR2 reads SVGEGT. The CDR3 contains 13 residues. CDR3 amino acids: CASSYSEKGTRYF. CDR3 sequence (DNA): TGTGCCAGCAGTTACTCAGAGAAAGGGACAAGGTACTTC.

The CDR3 region is CASSREGQGAETQYF. CDR3 in DNA: TGCGCCAGCAGCCGCGAGGGACAGGGGGCGGAGACCCAGTACTTC. The V call is TRBV4-1, the J call TRBJ2-5, with 12 positions matching TRBD1. The CDR3 contains 15 residues. V lost 4 bases and J lost 5; bases outside the gene matches: 5. CDR1 is MGHRA, CDR2 YSYEKL, per germline.

V is TRBV12-3 or TRBV12-4 and J is TRBJ1-3; a possible D gene is TRBD1 (6 bases). Deletions cut 6 bases from V and 11 bases from J, with 17 bases between. This CDR3 region has 13 residues. The CDR3: CASRPPGQRSIYF. The CDR3 DNA reads TGTGCCAGCAGACCACCCGGACAGAGGTCCATATATTTT.

The chain joins TRBV7-3 to TRBJ2-1; 8 positions match TRBD1. J lost 2 bases, V lost 5 bases, and 5 bases had no gene match. The CDR3 has 15 residues. Germline V gene data show CDR1 as SGHTA and CDR2 as FQGTGA. CDR3 amino acids: CASSVTGGTYNEQFF. CDR3 DNA sequence: TGTGCCAGCAGCGTCACAGGGGGGACCTACAATGAGCAGTTCTTC.

This clone has a handful of counts. The V and J genes are TRBV18 and TRBJ2-7, with D tentatively TRBD2 (5 bases). The CDR3 spans 15 residues. V was shortened by 3 bases and J by 0 bases, with 12 bases between the two germline ends. Per germline, CDR1 KGHSH and CDR2 LQKENI. CDR3: CASSPLDWSSYEQYF. CDR3 nucleotides: TGTGCCAGCTCACCTTTGGACTGGAGCTCCTACGAGCAGTACTTC.

The chain recombines TRBV7-9 with TRBJ1-6, with TRBD1 matching 7 bases. V was pared by 1 base and J by 9 bases, with 6 bases of the junction left unmatched. Germline assignment: CDR1 SEHNR and CDR2 FQNEAQ (reference sequence). The CDR3 extends over 15 amino acids. This chain's CDR3 is CASSLETGSPSPLHF. In DNA, the CDR3 is TGTGCCAGCAGCTTAGAGACAGGGTCACCTTCACCCCTCCACTTT.

The genes are TRBV24-1 and TRBJ1-2; possibly TRBD1 for D (5 bases). Germline V gene data show CDR1 as KGHDR and CDR2 as SFDVKD. V lost 6 bases and J 4 bases, leaving 8 bases between the germline ends. The CDR3 length is 12 residues. CDR3 sequence reads: CATSQGPYGYTF. In nucleotides, the CDR3 is TGTGCCACCAGTCAGGGCCCCTATGGCTACACCTTC.

V is TRBV7-2 and J is TRBJ2-5, with 11 nucleotides matching TRBD2. The CDR3 is 16 amino acids. The germline gives CDR1 SGHTA, CDR2 FQGNSA. V dropped 1 base and J dropped 1; count of bases not matched to a gene: 2. The CDR3 DNA reads as TGTGCCAGCAGCTTAGTACTAGCGGGGGTCCAAGAGACCCAGTACTTC. It translates to CASSLVLAGVQETQYF.

This sequence joins TRBV18 and TRBJ1-1; 8 bases align to TRBD1. Per germline, CDR1 KGHSH and CDR2 LQKENI. After removal of 1 base from V and 3 bases from J, the junction contained 4 bases not matched to a gene. The CDR3 spans 15 residues. The CDR3 reads CASSPLTGEDTEAFF. DNA of the CDR3: TGTGCCAGCTCACCACTGACAGGGGAGGACACTGAAGCTTTCTTT.

The V and J genes are TRBV18 and TRBJ1-3; TRBD1 agrees at 8 bases. J was trimmed by 4 bases and V by 5 bases; bases with no gene match: 10. The CDR3 extends over 16 amino acids. The V gene's germline CDR1 is KGHSH and CDR2 LQKENI. The CDR3 region has the DNA TGTGCCAGCTCAACAAAGGACAGGGTAACGGGAAACACCATATATTTT. It codes for CASSTKDRVTGNTIYF. Using reference TRBV18 and TRBJ1-3 for the parts outside the CDR3, the full variable domain is NAGVMQNPRHLVRRRGQEARLRCSPMKGHSHVYWYRQLPEEGLKFMVYLQKENIIDESGMPKERFSAEFPKEGPSILRIQQVVRGDSAAYFCASSTKDRVTGNTIYFGEGSWLTVV.

The chain is built from TRBV19 and TRBJ2-5, with 12 bases fitting TRBD1. The CDR3 sequence is 13 residues long. Germline CDR1 reads LNHDA; CDR2 reads SQIVND (reference sequence). V was clipped by 8 bases and J by 4 bases; unmatched bases: 2. The CDR3 bases are TGTGCCAGTGGGGACAGGGGGCGAGAGACCCAGTACTTC. Encoded protein: CASGDRGRETQYF.

This clone was observed a few times. The CDR3 loop is CASSEYSPGTGGKEQYF. In DNA, the CDR3 is TGTGCCAGCAGTGAATATTCCCCCGGGACAGGGGGTAAAGAGCAGTACTTC. The chain recombines TRBV25-1 with TRBJ2-7; 11 nucleotides agree with TRBD1. The CDR3 consists of 17 residues. V was pared by 0 bases and J by 7 bases, with 11 bases of the junction left unmatched. Germline CDR1 reads MGHDK; CDR2 reads SYGVNS.

This clone has just a few counts. The chain recombines TRBV18 with TRBJ2-7; D is possibly TRBD1 (6 bases). Germline V CDR1 and CDR2: KGHSH, LQKENI. The CDR3 runs 15 residues. Trimming took off 5 bases at V and 2 bases at J, with 16 bases between the two ends. CDR3 sequence reads: CASSSTGTPPYEQYF. The CDR3 region has the DNA TGTGCCAGCTCATCAACCGGGACACCGCCCTACGAGCAGTACTTC.

The CDR3 region has the DNA TGTGCCAGCAGTTCCCCTGGGACAGGGACCTACGAGCAGTACTTC. Protein: CASSSPGTGTYEQYF. V is TRBV27 and J is TRBJ2-7; TRBD1 aligns across 9 bases. Germline-derived CDR1 and CDR2 are MNHEY and SMNVEV (reference sequence). The CDR3 is 15 residues long. The V segment lost 4 bases and the J segment 2 bases; nucleotides outside the gene matches: 6.

The chain has TRBV25-1 and TRBJ2-3; D might be TRBD1 (6 bases). The CDR3 runs to 16 residues. The germline V gene encodes CDR1 MGHDK and CDR2 SYGVNS. V lost 4 bases, J lost 5 bases, and 19 bases lay in between. Here the CDR3 reads CASSGTSRGPLDTQYF. CDR3 in DNA: TGTGCCAGCAGTGGGACTTCCAGGGGACCTTTAGATACGCAGTATTTT.

A single count supports this clone. V usage is TRBV3-1 (or the pseudogene TRBV3-2) and J usage is TRBJ2-3, with D perhaps matching TRBD2 (5 bases). This CDR3 is built from 15 residues. Between the trimmed V and J ends, which lost 4 bases and 4 bases, there was a span of 15 bases. The germline CDR1 and CDR2 sequences are LGHDT and YNNKEL (reference sequence). The CDR3 nucleotides read TGTGCCAGCAGCCCACCGGGATCAGGCTCAGATACGCAGTATTTT. This encodes CASSPPGSGSDTQYF.

This clone appeared a few times. The J gene is TRBJ2-3, the V gene TRBV2, with TRBD1 matching 7 bases. The V gene's germline CDR1 is SNHLY and CDR2 FYNNEI. The junction had 9 bases not matched to a gene; V was cut back by 4 bases and J by 2 bases. CDR3 length: 16 residues. CDR3 residues: CASSVSLQGVTDTQYF. DNA of the CDR3: TGTGCCAGCAGTGTTAGCCTTCAGGGGGTCACAGATACGCAGTATTTT.

V gene TRBV3-1 (or the pseudogene TRBV3-2) combines with J gene TRBJ1-2, with D possibly being TRBD1 (6 bases). This CDR3 has 16 amino acids. Germline CDR1 reads LGHDT; CDR2 reads YNNKEL (reference sequence). V was shortened by 4 bases and J by 4 bases, with 19 bases between the two germline ends. As DNA, the CDR3 is TGTGCCAGCAGCCGTTCCGGGACACGGATTCTCTATGGCTACACCTTC. It translates to CASSRSGTRILYGYTF.

This clone appeared once. The chain links TRBV19 to TRBJ2-3; a weak D match, TRBD2 (5 bases). Germline values: CDR1 LNHDA, CDR2 SQIVND (reference sequence). The length of the CDR3 is 15 residues. The germline V and J ends were trimmed by 2 bases and 1 base, with 10 bases remaining between them. The CDR3 sequence: CASSISAGGTDTQYF. The CDR3 nucleotides are TGTGCCAGTAGTATATCGGCGGGTGGCACAGATACGCAGTATTTT. The full variable domain, in which reference TRBV19 and TRBJ2-3 provide the parts outside the CDR3, is DGGITQSPKYLFRKEGQNVTLSCEQNLNHDAMYWYRQDPGQGLRLIYYSQIVNDFQKGDIAEGYSVSREKKESFPLTVTSAQKNPTAFYLCASSISAGGTDTQYFGPGTRLTVL.

The V call is TRBV6-1, the J call TRBJ1-1; TRBD1 matches at 7 bases. Germline values: CDR1 MNHNS, CDR2 SASEGT. J gave up 0 bases and V 3 bases, and 1 base lay outside the gene matches. The length of the CDR3 is 14 residues. CDR3 region: CASSDGTVNTEAFF. The CDR3 bases are TGTGCCAGCAGTGACGGGACAGTGAACACTGAAGCTTTCTTT.

The genes are TRBV7-2 and TRBJ1-3; D is possibly TRBD1 (6 bases). The CDR3 runs 15 residues. The germline V and J ends were trimmed by 5 bases and 3 bases, with 14 bases remaining between them. Germline V gives CDR1 SGHTA, CDR2 FQGNSA. The CDR3 loop is CASSPTGRRGNTIYF. In DNA form, the CDR3 reads TGTGCCAGCAGCCCCACAGGGCGCCGTGGAAACACCATATATTTT.